A selection of T cell receptor beta chains follows, all from one sample in a study of T cells in Graves' hyperthyroidism and ophthalmopathy. TCRdb used MiXCR to reprocess the multiplex PCR reads, holding one entry per CDR3 protein. The sample lists roughly 650,000 distinct CDR3 sequences; approximately 15% were seen once. The sample consisted of blood. These TCRs come from a woman aged 40-49 years with Graves' ophthalmopathy. Each CDR3 is given with its conserved first and last residue. D genes are given only for firm matches. Not every row has a clone size; where given, it reads once, few, many or a size class.

DNA	CDR3	length	V	J	size	D
TGTGCCAGCAGTTTAGGTTCGGGCAGGGATCCAGACATACCCCACTTC	CASSLGSGRDPDIPHF	16	TRBV28	TRBJ2-5	many	.
TGCAGCGTTGAGTGGATAGCGGGAGGGTGGGAGACCCAGTACTTC	CSVEWIAGGWETQYF	15	TRBV29-1	TRBJ2-5	.	TRBD2
TGTGCCACCAGCAGAGGATGGGGGGACATCGGCAAGCCCCAGCATTTT	CATSRGWGDIGKPQHF	16	TRBV15	TRBJ1-5	.	.
TGCGCCAGCAGCCCTAGGGTCGAGTTGTACCAAGAGACCCAGTACTTC	CASSPRVELYQETQYF	16	TRBV5-1	TRBJ2-5	.	.
TGTGCCAGCAGCCCAACGGTGAGAGAAGCTTTCTTT	CASSPTVREAFF	12	TRBV7-9	TRBJ1-1	few	.
TGTGCCAGCAGCCAAGATCGCCCCCGGGCAGATACGCAGTATTTT	CASSQDRPRADTQYF	15	TRBV14	TRBJ2-3	few	.
TGCGCCAGCGCTCCCGCTCCTACCGGGGAGCTGTTTTTT	CASAPAPTGELFF	13	TRBV5-1	TRBJ2-2	many	.
TGTGCCAGCAGCAAACGGAGACAGGGGGCTTCCTACAATGAGCAGTTCTTC	CASSKRRQGASYNEQFF	17	TRBV7-2	TRBJ2-1	few	TRBD1
TGTGCCAGCTCACCAGTTCATACAGGGATTTTGGACACTGAAGCTTTCTTT	CASSPVHTGILDTEAFF	17	TRBV18	TRBJ1-1	.	.
TGTGCCAGCCGACTAGCGGGAGGGACCATTATGGATGAGCAGTTCTTC	CASRLAGGTIMDEQFF	16	TRBV27	TRBJ2-1	many	TRBD2
TGTGCCAGCTCACCAAGTCAGCACTACCAAGAGACCCAGTACTTC	CASSPSQHYQETQYF	15	TRBV18	TRBJ2-5	.	.
TGTGCCAGCACTCCTACCGGGACTAGCGGAGCAGATACGCAGTATTTT	CASTPTGTSGADTQYF	16	TRBV5-4	TRBJ2-3	few	TRBD2
TGTGCCAGCAGCTTAGTCCTCCTAGCGGGGGTCAATGAGCAGTTCTTC	CASSLVLLAGVNEQFF	16	TRBV11-2	TRBJ2-1	many	TRBD2
TGTGCCAGCAGGAGGACCGCCGTTAATGAAAAACTGTTTTTT	CASRRTAVNEKLFF	14	TRBV27	TRBJ1-4	.	.
TGCGCCAGCAGCTTGGTCGATTCCTACAATGAGCAGTTCTTC	CASSLVDSYNEQFF	14	TRBV5-1	TRBJ2-1	many	.
TGTGCCAGCAGCCAGGACAGCGGGGAGCTGTTTTTT	CASSQDSGELFF	12	TRBV7-9	TRBJ2-2	many	.
TGTGCCAGCAGCTTTTCCCTGGCGGAGACCCAGTACTTC	CASSFSLAETQYF	13	TRBV7-8	TRBJ2-5	few	.
TGCAGCGTAGCCGGGACAGGGGGCACTGAAGCTTTCTTT	CSVAGTGGTEAFF	13	TRBV29-1	TRBJ1-1	many	TRBD1
TGTGCCAGCAAACCCGCCGGGACAGATGAAAAACTGTTTTTT	CASKPAGTDEKLFF	14	TRBV6-1	TRBJ1-4	few	TRBD1
TGTGCCAGCAGTGAGGGGTCAGGGATGGGAGAGACCCAGTACTTC	CASSEGSGMGETQYF	15	TRBV6-1	TRBJ2-5	few	.
TGCAGTGCCACCATAGCGGGAGGCTACAATGAGCAGTTCTTC	CSATIAGGYNEQFF	14	TRBV20-1	TRBJ2-1	many	TRBD2
TGCGCCAGCAGCACGGGGGTCCTGTACCAAGAGACCCAGTACTTC	CASSTGVLYQETQYF	15	TRBV5-1	TRBJ2-5	.	.
TGTGCCAGCACCACTCAAGCGGAGGGGCGGGATGTCGACGAGCAGTACTTC	CASTTQAEGRDVDEQYF	17	TRBV6-1	TRBJ2-7	many	.
TGTGCCAGCAGCGGGGACAGTGGTTGGGGCTACACCTTC	CASSGDSGWGYTF	13	TRBV11-2	TRBJ1-2	many	TRBD1
TGCGCCAGCAGCTCGGAGGGAGGGAACAGGAATGAGCAGTTCTTC	CASSSEGGNRNEQFF	15	TRBV5-1	TRBJ2-1	many	TRBD2
TGTGCCAGCAGCAGACAGCCCAGGGAAAAAGTTTGGAATGAGCAGTTCTTC	CASSRQPREKVWNEQFF	17	TRBV28	TRBJ2-1	.	.
TGTGCCAGCAAACAGGGCCATGGCTACACCTTC	CASKQGHGYTF	11	TRBV6-1	TRBJ1-2	few	.